This TCR beta chain was identified in a study of beta chain features in type 1 diabetes. Reverse transcribing all isolated RNA meant expressed TCRB transcripts were sequenced. The table came from immunoSEQ multiplex PCR; TCRdb's copy has only in-frame clones and leaves some out. Altogether 160,000 or so clones are present, 7% to 10% being singletons, with the ten largest covering under 2.5%. This clone was seen only a few times. V dropped 8 bases and J dropped 5 bases, with 13 bases sitting between them. This CDR3 contains 13 residues. Germline values: CDR1 SNHLY, CDR2 FYNNEI. The specimen was central memory CD4+ T cells from blood. This receptor was taken from a woman aged 18 to 35 in good health. V usage is TRBV2 and J usage is TRBJ2-1; the D is unclear. The CDR3 protein is CASEAHSHNEQFF. As DNA, the CDR3 is TGTGCCAGCGAGGCTCATTCCCACAATGAGCAGTTCTTC.